These 12 T cell receptor beta chains were sequenced from one sample in a study of liver allograft versus peripheral blood T cells. Overall study context: The study compared liver allograft T cell receptor repertoires against peripheral blood repertoires of liver transplant recipients.

TCRdb used MiXCR to reprocess the reads, holding one entry per CDR3 protein. Among around 12,000 distinct CDR3 sequences listed, over 15% were seen once. The receptor set was obtained from a human patient who had a liver transplant. T cells may partly derive from the graft donor.

By sample fraction, this clonotype is medium-sized. The V and J genes are TRBV6-1 and TRBJ1-2, with D possibly being TRBD1 (5 bases). Looked up from germline, CDR1 is MNHNS and CDR2 is SASEGT. V gave up 4 bases and J gave up 3 bases, with 15 bases separating them. This CDR3 has 15 residues. The CDR3 DNA is TGTGCCAGCAGTGCGACCCCGACAGCAGACTATGGCTACACCTTC. Encoded protein: CASSATPTADYGYTF.

The genes are TRBV7-9 and TRBJ2-7; TRBD1 matches 9 bases. This CDR3 comprises 13 residues. V shed 5 bases and J 11 bases; nucleotides not matched to a gene: 10. From germline, CDR1 is SEHNR and CDR2 FQNEAQ (reference sequence). The CDR3 sequence: CASSLGQGKMEYF. CDR3 DNA sequence: TGTGCCAGCAGCCTCGGACAGGGGAAGATGGAGTACTTC.

The chain joins TRBV7-3 to TRBJ2-2; D possibly corresponds to TRBD1 (6 bases). Trimming shortened V by 5 bases and J by 4 bases, and 8 bases separated the two germline ends. Germline CDR1 and CDR2: SGHTA and FQGTGA. This CDR3 is 13 amino acids long. As DNA, the CDR3 is TGTGCCAGCAGCCAGGGGAGCACCGGGGAGCTGTTTTTT. Its translation is CASSQGSTGELFF.

This clonotype was observed a few times. The rearrangement links TRBV7-9 to TRBJ2-1; 7 bases fit TRBD2. Germline CDR1 SEHNR, CDR2 FQNEAQ (reference sequence). This CDR3 contains 15 residues. J was trimmed by 5 bases and V by 1 base; bases with no gene match: 5. CDR3 DNA: TGTGCCAGCAGCTTAGTTTCCGGGAGGAACAATGAGCAGTTCTTC. It translates to CASSLVSGRNNEQFF.

This chain connects TRBV10-3 to TRBJ2-1, with D possibly being TRBD2 (6 bases). CDR1 is ENHRY, CDR2 SYGVKD, per germline. Trimming took 4 bases from V and 8 from J, leaving 12 bases between them. The CDR3 consists of 13 residues. In DNA form, the CDR3 reads TGTGCCATCAGTGGCGGGCCGGGGGATGAGCAGTTCTTC. This gives the protein CAISGGPGDEQFF.

This clonotype was counted many times. The chain is built from TRBV6-1 and TRBJ2-1; D gene uncertain. The germline V gene has CDR1 MNHNS and CDR2 SASEGT. The ends were cut back, 7 bases at V and 4 bases at J, with 11 bases in the middle. This CDR3 has 13 residues. As DNA, the CDR3 is TGTGCCAGCAATCAGGACCGATACAATGAGCAGTTCTTC. This encodes CASNQDRYNEQFF.

This clonotype has more than one count but fewer than ten. The CDR3 DNA follows: TGTGCCAGCAGCGCGACCTGGTGGAGCTCCTACGAGCAGTACTTC. Its protein product is CASSATWWSSYEQYF. The chain joins TRBV5-6 to TRBJ2-7, with unresolved D. Trimming cost V 4 bases and J 0 bases, with 14 bases left between them. Germline loops: CDR1 SGHDT, CDR2 YYEEEE. This CDR3 has 15 amino acids.

This clonotype is labeled as large. V is TRBV28 and J is TRBJ1-1, with D maybe TRBD1 (6 bases). This CDR3 is 15 amino acids long. Trimming stripped 3 bases from V and 4 bases from J, with 15 bases between. Germline-derived CDR1 and CDR2 are MDHEN and SYDVKM. Here the CDR3 DNA reads TGTGCCAGCAGTTTGCCACAGGGTCGGGGCACTGAAGCTTTCTTT. Translation gives CASSLPQGRGTEAFF.

This clonotype was seen ten or more times. The chain links TRBV28 to TRBJ1-2; no definite D call. Trimming pared 3 bases from V and 7 bases from J, leaving 12 bases between. The CDR3 sequence is 13 residues long. Per the germline V gene, CDR1 is MDHEN and CDR2 is SYDVKM. CDR3 DNA sequence: TGTGCCAGCAGTTTCGGGATGACGGGTGGCTACACCTTC. It codes for CASSFGMTGGYTF.

This clonotype was seen repeatedly, ten times or more. The V and J genes are TRBV12-3 or TRBV12-4 and TRBJ2-2, with a weak D call TRBD1 (5 bases). The CDR3 is 14 amino acids. Trimming took 2 bases from V and 5 from J, leaving 9 bases between them. The CDR3 bases are TGTGCCAGCAGTTTACAGGGTAGGACCGGGGAGCTGTTTTTT. It is translated as CASSLQGRTGELFF.

Sample share makes this clonotype medium-sized. CDR3 amino acids: CASSPQASYNEQFF. The CDR3 DNA reads as TGTGCCAGCTCACCACAAGCCAGTTACAATGAGCAGTTCTTC. The chain has TRBV18 and TRBJ2-1; D gene uncertain. Germline loops: CDR1 KGHSH, CDR2 LQKENI. CDR3 size: 14 residues. V lost 1 base and J 4 bases, leaving 8 bases between the germline ends.

J is TRBJ2-5 and V is TRBV12-3 or TRBV12-4; a possible D gene is TRBD1 (5 bases). Deletions cut 8 bases from V and 4 bases from J, with 14 bases between. This CDR3 is 13 amino acids long. The CDR3 region has the DNA TGTGCCAGCGGCGACAGCGCCCGAGAGACCCAGTACTTC. Its translation: CASGDSARETQYF.